This T cell receptor (beta chain) was retrieved from a study of T cell changes during pregnancy in multiple sclerosis. Here immunoSEQ multiplex PCR was the method, and the copy in TCRdb shows in-frame clones only, minus some. The sample contains under 15,000 clones, 85% to 90% of which appear only once. The CDR3 is 15 amino acids. J lost 7 bases, V lost 6 bases, and 8 bases had no gene match. Germline V lookup: CDR1 SGDLS, CDR2 YYNGEE. The sequenced sample was CD8+ T cells from peripheral blood mononuclear cells, obtained in the second trimester of pregnancy. The TCR originated in a female donor in good health, enrolled as a control in a pregnancy study. The chain couples TRBV9 to TRBJ2-1; 12 bases agree with TRBD2. The CDR3 reads CASIRTSGNENEQFF. As DNA, the CDR3 is TGTGCCAGCATCAGGACTAGCGGGAACGAAAATGAGCAGTTCTTC. Combining the CDR3 with reference TRBV9 and TRBJ2-1 gives the whole variable domain DSGVTQTPKHLITATGQRVTLRCSPRSGDLSVYWYQQSLDQGLQFLIQYYNGEERAKGNILERFSAQQFPDLHSELNLSSLELGDSALYFCASIRTSGNENEQFFGPGTRLTVL.